Listed here are 28 T cell receptor beta chains from one sample, sequenced in a study of control samples from healthy donors and cancer patients. TCRdb's table, derived via immunoSEQ multiplex PCR, lists solely in-frame clones and lacks some. The table includes more than 150,000 clones, 93% detected once. The material sequenced was blood. These receptors were taken from a middle-aged man in good health.

The V gene is TRBV28, the J gene TRBJ2-7, with 10 bases that match TRBD2. The CDR3 is 14 residues long. The V gene end was trimmed by 6 bases and the J gene end by 0 bases; junction bases not matched to a gene: 2. The germline V gene has CDR1 MDHEN and CDR2 SYDVKM. The CDR3 loop is CASRRTSGSYEQYF. CDR3 DNA sequence: TGTGCCAGCAGAAGGACTAGCGGCTCCTACGAGCAGTACTTC.

The chain couples TRBV2 to TRBJ2-7; TRBD2 agrees at 8 bases. The CDR3 sequence is 14 residues long. Germline CDR1 and CDR2: SNHLY and FYNNEI. V dropped 7 bases and J dropped 4; count of bases not matched to a gene: 9. The CDR3 reads CASTKREKTYEQYF. The CDR3 bases are TGTGCCAGCACTAAGCGGGAGAAGACTTACGAGCAGTACTTC.

The V and J genes are TRBV4-1 and TRBJ1-3, with D possibly being TRBD1 (5 bases). Trimming pared 5 bases from V and 0 bases from J, leaving 8 bases between. There are 14 residues in the CDR3. Germline loops: CDR1 MGHRA, CDR2 YSYEKL. DNA of the CDR3: TGCGCCAGCAGCTTTCAGGGCTCTGGAAACACCATATATTTT. Protein product: CASSFQGSGNTIYF.

The CDR3 coding sequence is TGTGCCAGCCGCCCCGGGACAGGGGGCACTAGAACCCAGTACTTC. This codes for CASRPGTGGTRTQYF. The J gene is TRBJ2-5, the V gene TRBV6-5; TRBD1 agrees at 12 bases. Losses at the gene ends were 8 bases for V and 8 bases for J; bases not matched to a gene: 12. Germline CDR1 reads MNHEY; CDR2 reads SVGAGI. This CDR3 has 15 amino acids.

V gene TRBV19 combines with J gene TRBJ1-3; D remains ambiguous. Trimming removed 8 bases at V and 8 bases at J, with 16 bases between. The germline V gene has CDR1 LNHDA and CDR2 SQIVND (reference sequence). The CDR3 sequence is 13 residues long. The CDR3 spells CASAREFRDTIYF. Written as DNA, the CDR3 is TGTGCCAGTGCCCGGGAGTTTCGGGACACCATATATTTT.

The V and J genes are TRBV3-1 (or the pseudogene TRBV3-2) and TRBJ1-5; 10 bases are shared with TRBD1. With V trimmed by 2 bases and J by 7 bases, 8 bases remained unmatched. The CDR3 runs to 16 residues. Germline CDR1 is LGHDT and CDR2 is YNNKEL (reference sequence). This CDR3 is CASSQSGTGALQPQHF. For the CDR3, the DNA is TGTGCCAGCAGCCAATCGGGGACAGGGGCATTGCAGCCCCAGCATTTT.

The sample holds one count of this clone. The V call is TRBV4-1, the J call TRBJ2-3, with 9 bases matching TRBD1. The CDR3 length is 14 residues. With 4 bases clipped from V and 8 bases from J, the junction kept 7 bases outside the gene matches. Per germline, CDR1 MGHRA and CDR2 YSYEKL. The CDR3 nucleotides read TGCGCCAGCAGCCGGGACAGGGAATTAGGTACGCAGTATTTT. This sequence encodes CASSRDRELGTQYF.

The rearrangement links TRBV6-5 to TRBJ2-1; 10 bases map to TRBD2. This CDR3 region has 14 residues. Germline CDR1 is MNHEY and CDR2 is SVGAGI. V gave up 6 bases and J gave up 9 bases; unmatched junction bases: 8. CDR3 sequence (DNA): TGTGCCAGCAGAGCCGGGACTAGCGTTGGTGAGCAGTTCTTC. It yields the protein CASRAGTSVGEQFF.

This chain uses TRBV6-1 with TRBJ1-4; D is ambiguous. Germline CDR1 is MNHNS and CDR2 is SASEGT. Trimming pared 3 bases from V and 8 bases from J, leaving 16 bases between. This CDR3 contains 15 residues. The CDR3 region has the DNA TGTGCCAGCAGTGATGTCGGTTCTCTGAGGGAAAAACTGTTTTTT. It translates to CASSDVGSLREKLFF.

The chain employs TRBV11-2 and TRBJ2-7; no clear D. The germline V gene encodes CDR1 SGHAT and CDR2 FQNNGV. Trimming cost V 1 base and J 6 bases, with 10 bases left between them. This CDR3 has 13 amino acids. The CDR3 reads CASSLGTEFEQYF. DNA of the CDR3: TGTGCCAGCAGCTTAGGAACAGAATTCGAGCAGTACTTC.

The chain's CDR3 is CASRGTSGNNEQFF. CDR3 sequence (DNA): TGTGCCAGCAGAGGGACTAGCGGGAACAATGAGCAGTTCTTC. The rearrangement uses TRBV6-6 and TRBJ2-1; TRBD2 matches at 13 bases. CDR1 is MNHNY, CDR2 SVGAGI, per germline (reference sequence). The CDR3 extends over 14 amino acids. V was pared by 6 bases and J by 5 bases, with 1 base of the junction left unmatched.

The V and J genes are TRBV28 and TRBJ2-3; 8 bases agree with TRBD1. Unmatched junction bases numbered 5, after V lost 6 bases and J lost 6 bases. This CDR3 region has 13 residues. In germline, CDR1 is MDHEN, CDR2 SYDVKM. CDR3: CASRTTGVDTQYF. DNA of the CDR3: TGTGCCAGCAGAACGACAGGGGTGGATACGCAGTATTTT.

CDR3: CASSIQGRAEQFF. The CDR3 bases are TGTGCCAGCAGCATACAGGGGAGGGCTGAGCAGTTCTTC. V gene TRBV11-2 combines with J gene TRBJ2-1; D might be TRBD1 or TRBD2, each matching 7 bases. V shed 5 bases and J shed 9 bases, with 14 bases lying between them. The CDR3 covers 13 residues. CDR1 is SGHAT, CDR2 FQNNGV, per germline.

The gene calls are TRBV28 and TRBJ2-7, with D hard to call. Germline-derived CDR1 and CDR2 are MDHEN and SYDVKM. The CDR3 contains 15 residues. Trimming took off 6 bases at V and 3 bases at J, with 18 bases between the two ends. The CDR3 loop reads CASSSTRFMVYEQYF. CDR3 DNA sequence: TGTGCCAGCAGCTCTACTCGGTTTATGGTCTACGAGCAGTACTTC. The whole variable domain, remainder taken from reference TRBV28 and TRBJ2-7, is DVKVTQSSRYLVKRTGEKVFLECVQDMDHENMFWYRQDPGLGLRLIYFSYDVKMKEKGDIPEGYSVSREKKERFSLILESASTNQTSMYLCASSSTRFMVYEQYFGPGTRLTVT.

V is TRBV11-2 and J is TRBJ2-4; 7 nucleotides align to TRBD1. Germline CDR1 is SGHAT and CDR2 is FQNNGV. The V segment lost 5 bases and the J segment 0 bases; nucleotides outside the gene matches: 7. This CDR3 comprises 16 residues. CDR3 nucleotides: TGTGCCAGCAGCCCCAGAACAGGGGTAGCCAAAAACATTCAGTACTTC. Encoded protein: CASSPRTGVAKNIQYF.

The CDR3 DNA is TGTGCCAGCACGGGGGGAGAGACCCAGTACTTC. Its protein is CASTGGETQYF. The rearrangement uses TRBV28 and TRBJ2-5; 7 positions agree with TRBD2. Trimming at V came to 7 bases and at J to 4 bases, leaving 0 bases not matched to a gene. Germline V gene lookup returns CDR1 MDHEN and CDR2 SYDVKM. The CDR3 has 11 amino acids.

The chain has TRBV5-1 and TRBJ1-4, with 9 nucleotides matching TRBD1. Trimming cost V 6 bases and J 7 bases; bases outside gene matches: 7. CDR3 length: 14 residues. Germline assignment: CDR1 SGHRS and CDR2 YFSETQ. CDR3 sequence (DNA): TGCGCCAGCACCGACGGGACAGGGCGTGAAAAACTGTTTTTT. The encoded protein is CASTDGTGREKLFF.

The J gene is TRBJ1-4, the V gene TRBV28; D uncertain. Germline loops: CDR1 MDHEN, CDR2 SYDVKM. This CDR3 is 13 amino acids long. V was cut by 7 bases and J by 10 bases, with 16 bases left in between. In DNA, the CDR3 is TGTGCCAGCACCGTCTTCGGGGTTGGAAAACTGTTTTTT. Translated: CASTVFGVGKLFF.

The CDR3: CASSVGTVRETQYF. In DNA form, the CDR3 reads TGTGCCAGCAGTGTAGGGACCGTCCGAGAGACCCAGTACTTC. The chain employs TRBV25-1 and TRBJ2-5, with D perhaps assigned TRBD1 or TRBD2 (5 bases each). V was pared by 4 bases and J by 4 bases, with 13 bases between. Germline CDR1 and CDR2: MGHDK and SYGVNS. The CDR3 covers 14 residues.

The rearrangement joins TRBV4-2 to TRBJ1-6; no firm D call. Germline V gene lookup returns CDR1 LGHNA and CDR2 YNFKEQ. CDR3 length equals 13 residues. V was cut by 1 base and J by 8 bases, with 6 bases left in between. In DNA, the CDR3 is TGTGCCAGCAGCCAAGGTATGGATTCACCCCTCCACTTT. Translation gives CASSQGMDSPLHF.

This clone was seen once. The chain recombines TRBV5-4 with TRBJ1-6; the D is unclear. CDR3 length: 14 residues. Germline V lookup: CDR1 SGHNT, CDR2 YYREEE (reference sequence). V lost 0 bases and J lost 5, with 6 bases in between. The CDR3: CASSLGEDNSPLHF. CDR3 nucleotides: TGTGCCAGCAGCTTGGGTGAGGATAATTCACCCCTCCACTTT.

V is TRBV3-1 (or the pseudogene TRBV3-2) and J is TRBJ2-7; 8 bases fit TRBD2. CDR1 and CDR2 (germline): LGHDT, YNNKEL (reference sequence). V lost 0 bases, J lost 5 bases, and 15 bases stayed unmatched. The CDR3 is 18 residues long. For the CDR3, the DNA is TGTGCCAGCAGCCAAGAAGTGGGGGCGCAGGGACTAGACAACGAGCAGTACTTC. Translating gives CASSQEVGAQGLDNEQYF.

The CDR3 DNA sequence: TGTGCCAGCAGCGCGGAATATAACAGGGGGCGCGTCTCTGATATTCAGTACTTC. Protein product: CASSAEYNRGRVSDIQYF. The gene calls are TRBV5-6 and TRBJ2-4; 9 bases agree with TRBD1. Trimming cost V 4 bases and J 10 bases; bases outside gene matches: 21. The CDR3 contains 18 residues. In germline, CDR1 is SGHDT, CDR2 YYEEEE.

The gene calls are TRBV6-2 or TRBV6-3 and TRBJ2-2; 9 bases map to TRBD2. Germline V CDR1 and CDR2: MNHEY, SVGEGT. This CDR3 region has 16 residues. Trimming removed 5 bases from V and 6 bases from J; junction bases left unmatched: 10. As DNA, the CDR3 is TGTGCCAGCAGTAGACTCGGGACTAGCACCGCCGGGGAGCTGTTTTTT. It codes for CASSRLGTSTAGELFF.

J is TRBJ1-5 and V is TRBV18; a weak D match, TRBD1 (6 bases). CDR1 KGHSH and CDR2 LQKENI come from the germline V gene. The CDR3 is 18 residues long. Trimming removed 3 bases from V and 0 bases from J, with 18 bases in between. CDR3 in DNA: TGTGCCAGCTCACCCACCCTCCCCAGACAGGATAGCAATCAGCCCCAGCATTTT. It is translated as CASSPTLPRQDSNQPQHF. Looking up the rest from reference TRBV18 and TRBJ1-5 gives the full variable domain: NAGVMQNPRHLVRRRGQEARLRCSPMKGHSHVYWYRQLPEEGLKFMVYLQKENIIDESGMPKERFSAEFPKEGPSILRIQQVVRGDSAAYFCASSPTLPRQDSNQPQHFGDGTRLSIL.

V usage is TRBV18 and J usage is TRBJ2-1; the match to TRBD2 covers 10 bases. The CDR3 spans 16 residues. The J segment lost 4 bases and the V segment lost 3 bases, leaving 6 bases of the junction unmatched. Germline CDR1 KGHSH, CDR2 LQKENI. The CDR3 is CASSPVIAGGYNEQFF. Written as DNA, the CDR3 is TGTGCCAGCTCACCGGTAATAGCGGGGGGATACAATGAGCAGTTCTTC.

The chain is built from TRBV30 and TRBJ1-1; no clear D gene. With 7 bases removed from V and 3 bases from J, the gap between germline ends came to 12 bases. Germline CDR1 reads GTSNPN; CDR2 reads SVGIG (reference sequence). The CDR3 runs to 12 residues. The DNA of the CDR3 is TGTGCCTCAAGTCACCGGGACACTGAAGCTTTCTTT. It encodes CASSHRDTEAFF. The full variable domain, in which reference TRBV30 and TRBJ1-1 provide the parts outside the CDR3, is SQTIHQWPATLVQPVGSPLSLECTVEGTSNPNLYWYRQAAGRGLQLLFYSVGIGQISSEVPQNLSASRPQDRQFILSSKKLLLSDSGFYLCASSHRDTEAFFGQGTRLTVV.

The rearrangement joins TRBV24-1 to TRBJ2-2, with D tentatively TRBD1 (5 bases). The CDR3 sequence is 13 residues long. Trimming took off 0 bases at V and 7 bases at J, with 5 bases between the two ends. Germline V gene data show CDR1 as KGHDR and CDR2 as SFDVKD. Written as DNA, the CDR3 is TGTGCCACCAGTGATTTGAGGGGCGGGGAGCTGTTTTTT. Residues: CATSDLRGGELFF.